This entry lists 19 T cell receptor beta chains sequenced from one sample in a study of beta chain features in type 1 diabetes (dated by TCRdb to the late 2010s). Libraries were made using the immunoSEQ multiplex PCR assay. All of the isolated RNA was reverse transcribed with the High Capacity cDNA Reverse Transcription Kit, so expressed TCRB transcripts were sequenced. The source is immuneACCESS, and TCRdb retained only in-frame sequences with V and J called. Part of the clones is not carried over; for the studies checked, unresolved V genes explain less than half of this, and the remainder is unexplained. In all, the sample holds 310,000 or so clones, and 9.5% to 11% of those were seen once. The biggest ten clones account for 0.015% of the sample. The sequenced material came from naive CD4+ T cells from blood. Taken with the paper, the label for cell subset or site translates to: true naive CD4+ T cells. The receptors were gathered from a woman aged 30 to 39 in good health.

This clone was seen only a few times. The chain recombines TRBV6-1 with TRBJ2-7; D possibly corresponds to TRBD1 (5 bases). CDR3 length: 12 amino acids. Germline V lookup: CDR1 MNHNS, CDR2 SASEGT. The CDR3 DNA sequence: TGTGCAGCTTCGGACACCACCTACGAGCAGTACTTC. This gives the protein CAASDTTYEQYF.

The gene calls are TRBV5-4 and TRBJ2-1, with 11 nucleotides matching TRBD2. V shed 3 bases, J shed 5 bases, and the junction held 4 bases outside the gene matches. The CDR3 consists of 15 residues. Germline lookup yields CDR1 SGHNT and CDR2 YYREEE (reference sequence). CDR3 residues: CASSSGTSGHNEQFF. CDR3 sequence (DNA): TGTGCCAGCAGCTCGGGGACTAGCGGCCACAATGAGCAGTTCTTC.

Only a few counts were recorded for this clone. The CDR3 nucleotides are TGTGCCAGCAGCGTACGTGGGCTAGCGGGAGGGAGCTCCTACAATGAGCAGTTCTTC. Its protein product is CASSVRGLAGGSSYNEQFF. The chain joins TRBV9 to TRBJ2-1, with 12 bases matching TRBD2. In germline, CDR1 is SGDLS, CDR2 YYNGEE. This CDR3 comprises 19 residues. The trim removed 1 base at V and 0 bases at J, leaving 8 bases unmatched.

This clone has only a few counts. The chain links TRBV18 to TRBJ2-5; TRBD1 is a possible D gene (5 bases). The V gene lost 3 bases and the J gene lost 5 bases, with 10 bases spanning the gap. In germline, CDR1 is KGHSH, CDR2 LQKENI. This CDR3 is 13 amino acids long. The CDR3 DNA is TGTGCCAGCTCACCCCCAGGGTACGAGACCCAGTACTTC. This gives the protein CASSPPGYETQYF. Filled out from reference TRBV18 and TRBJ2-5, the complete variable domain reads NAGVMQNPRHLVRRRGQEARLRCSPMKGHSHVYWYRQLPEEGLKFMVYLQKENIIDESGMPKERFSAEFPKEGPSILRIQQVVRGDSAAYFCASSPPGYETQYFGPGTRLLVL.

The V gene is TRBV7-2, the J gene TRBJ1-1; possible D gene TRBD1, 6 bases. The CDR3 has 14 amino acids. Per germline, CDR1 SGHTA and CDR2 FQGNSA. Trimming left V 5 bases short and J 3 bases short, with 13 bases between. The CDR3 spells CASSARGGDTEAFF. DNA of the CDR3: TGTGCCAGCAGCGCCCGAGGGGGTGACACTGAAGCTTTCTTT.

The genes are TRBV20-1 and TRBJ1-5; 8 nucleotides align to TRBD1. In germline, CDR1 is DFQATT, CDR2 SNEGSKA (reference sequence). CDR3 size: 11 residues. V trimming: 6 bases; J trimming: 7 bases; junction bases outside the gene matches: 2. The CDR3 nucleotides read TGCAGTGCAAACAGGGGGCAGCCCCAGCATTTT. It codes for CSANRGQPQHF.

The V call is TRBV28, the J call TRBJ2-7, with no clear D. V gave up 2 bases and J gave up 5 bases, with 13 bases separating them. This CDR3 is 14 amino acids long. Per germline, CDR1 MDHEN and CDR2 SYDVKM. CDR3 amino acids: CASSLTALLDEQYF. CDR3 nucleotides: TGTGCCAGCAGTTTAACTGCTCTTCTCGACGAGCAGTACTTC.

This clone was seen only a few times. The chain couples TRBV5-6 to TRBJ2-1, with a possible D match to TRBD1 (5 bases). V lost 4 bases and J lost 6, with 11 bases in between. Germline V gene sequence: CDR1 SGHDT, CDR2 YYEEEE. There are 13 residues in the CDR3. CDR3 residues: CASSRRQSNEQFF. The CDR3, as DNA: TGTGCCAGCAGCCGTCGACAGAGCAATGAGCAGTTCTTC. The full variable domain, rest sourced from reference TRBV5-6 and TRBJ2-1, is DAGVTQSPTHLIKTRGQQVTLRCSPKSGHDTVSWYQQALGQGPQFIFQYYEEEERQRGNFPDRFSGHQFPNYSSELNVNALLLGDSALYLCASSRRQSNEQFFGPGTRLTVL.

The chain couples TRBV5-1 to TRBJ1-1; D is unclear. The length of the CDR3 is 13 residues. Germline values: CDR1 SGHRS, CDR2 YFSETQ. Trimming took off 9 bases at V and 4 bases at J, with 16 bases between the two ends. The CDR3 DNA sequence: TGCGCCAACAAGGGCTCGGGGAGCACTGAAGCTTTCTTT. It is translated as CANKGSGSTEAFF.

In this sample, this clone turned up once. The chain uses TRBV6-1 and TRBJ2-1; 12 bases line up with TRBD2. The J segment lost 6 bases and the V segment lost 2 bases, leaving 2 bases of the junction unmatched. In germline, CDR1 is MNHNS, CDR2 SASEGT. The CDR3 is 15 amino acids. The CDR3 reads CASSERGLAGNEQFF. The CDR3 DNA sequence: TGTGCCAGCAGTGAAAGGGGACTAGCGGGCAATGAGCAGTTCTTC.

This chain connects TRBV7-6 to TRBJ2-1; 14 bases are shared with TRBD2. The germline V gene encodes CDR1 SGHVS and CDR2 FNYEAQ. The CDR3 contains 16 residues. V shed 1 base, J shed 9 bases, and the junction held 5 bases outside the gene matches. In nucleotides, the CDR3 is TGTGCCAGCAGCTTAGTTGGGACTAGCGGGAGAGCTGAGCAGTTCTTC. Translated: CASSLVGTSGRAEQFF.

J is TRBJ2-2 and V is TRBV28, with D maybe TRBD1 (6 bases). V shed 7 bases and J shed 5 bases, with 14 bases lying between them. The V gene's germline CDR1 is MDHEN and CDR2 SYDVKM. This CDR3 is built from 14 residues. The CDR3 region has the DNA TGTGCCAGCAACCCAACAGGGTTGACCGGGGAGCTGTTTTTT. The encoded protein is CASNPTGLTGELFF.

V and J are TRBV9 and TRBJ2-4; unclear D gene. Germline V CDR1 and CDR2: SGDLS, YYNGEE. CDR3 length: 13 residues. Trimming left V 2 bases short and J 3 bases short, with 6 bases between. CDR3 sequence reads: CASSVGLKNIQYF. The CDR3 bases are TGTGCCAGCAGCGTGGGCCTCAAAAACATTCAGTACTTC.

This clone was seen a few times. This sequence joins TRBV11-2 and TRBJ1-2; 9 bases map to TRBD1. V was clipped by 1 base and J by 3 bases; unmatched bases: 0. The CDR3 consists of 14 residues. Germline CDR1 is SGHAT and CDR2 is FQNNGV. This chain's CDR3 is CASSLGTGDYGYTF. The CDR3 DNA is TGTGCCAGCAGCTTAGGGACAGGGGACTATGGCTACACCTTC.

This clone appeared a few times. This chain uses TRBV5-1 with TRBJ2-2, with D unclear. Between the trimmed V and J ends, which lost 0 bases and 1 base, there was a span of 7 bases. The CDR3 extends over 15 amino acids. Germline CDR1 is SGHRS and CDR2 is YFSETQ. CDR3 in amino acids: CASSLAEKNTGELFF. DNA of the CDR3: TGCGCCAGCAGCTTGGCGGAGAAGAACACCGGGGAGCTGTTTTTT.

The gene calls are TRBV18 and TRBJ2-3, with 7 bases lining up with TRBD2. J was trimmed by 0 bases and V by 1 base; bases with no gene match: 7. This CDR3 comprises 17 residues. CDR1 KGHSH and CDR2 LQKENI come from the germline V gene. This chain's CDR3 is CASSPLGGKPSTDTQYF. The DNA of the CDR3 is TGTGCCAGCTCACCACTCGGGGGGAAGCCGAGCACAGATACGCAGTATTTT.

The rearrangement joins TRBV29-1 to TRBJ2-1, with D tentatively TRBD2 (6 bases). CDR3 length: 12 amino acids. The germline V gene has CDR1 SQVTM and CDR2 ANQGSEA. Trimming took 6 bases from V and 6 from J, leaving 12 bases between them. This CDR3 is CSVADSGNEQFF. As DNA, the CDR3 is TGCAGCGTAGCTGATAGCGGCAATGAGCAGTTCTTC.

The chain carries TRBV7-9 and TRBJ1-4; D gene unclear. The CDR3 runs to 15 residues. Looked up from germline, CDR1 is SEHNR and CDR2 is FQNEAQ (reference sequence). The germline V and J ends were trimmed by 3 bases and 4 bases, with 12 bases remaining between them. CDR3 coding DNA: TGTGCCAGCAGCTTCCTCGGGGAGTATAATGAAAAACTGTTTTTT. This codes for CASSFLGEYNEKLFF. The full variable domain, completed using reference TRBV7-9 and TRBJ1-4, is DTGVSQNPRHKITKRGQNVTFRCDPISEHNRLYWYRQTLGQGPEFLTYFQNEAQLEKSRLLSDRFSAERPKGSFSTLEIQRTEQGDSAMYLCASSFLGEYNEKLFFGSGTQLSVL.

This clone occurred a few times. The CDR3 spells CASSPGQDETEAFF. CDR3 DNA: TGCGCCAGCAGCCCGGGACAGGACGAGACTGAAGCTTTCTTT. This chain uses TRBV5-1 with TRBJ1-1; 8 positions agree with TRBD1. The CDR3 runs to 14 residues. CDR1 is SGHRS and CDR2 is YFSETQ in the germline V gene. With V trimmed by 4 bases and J by 5 bases, 7 bases remained unmatched.